This T cell receptor (beta chain) comes out of a study of CD8 T cells in ankylosing spondylitis. Each TCR beta library was made by quantitative 5'-RACE that incorporated molecular barcodes. TCRdb passed the 5' RACE reads through MiXCR, listing each CDR3 protein once. The sample includes 15,000 to 20,000 distinct CDR3 sequences, around 8% of them seen just once. Points from the study as a whole: A TCR beta motif of several highly homologous variants seemed to mark ankylosing spondylitis blood.

This clonotype was observed a few times. The antigen remains unidentified. CDR3 length: 14 residues. J was trimmed by 9 bases and V by 6 bases; bases with no gene match: 8. Sequenced material: blood. The gene calls are TRBV12-3 or TRBV12-4 and TRBJ2-2; 9 nucleotides line up with TRBD1. This clonotype was obtained from a male donor with ankylosing spondylitis or in good health (not recorded which). Here the CDR3 DNA reads TGTGCCAGCAGGGCCTTGGGACAGGGAAGGGAGCTGTTTTTT. This encodes CASRALGQGRELFF.